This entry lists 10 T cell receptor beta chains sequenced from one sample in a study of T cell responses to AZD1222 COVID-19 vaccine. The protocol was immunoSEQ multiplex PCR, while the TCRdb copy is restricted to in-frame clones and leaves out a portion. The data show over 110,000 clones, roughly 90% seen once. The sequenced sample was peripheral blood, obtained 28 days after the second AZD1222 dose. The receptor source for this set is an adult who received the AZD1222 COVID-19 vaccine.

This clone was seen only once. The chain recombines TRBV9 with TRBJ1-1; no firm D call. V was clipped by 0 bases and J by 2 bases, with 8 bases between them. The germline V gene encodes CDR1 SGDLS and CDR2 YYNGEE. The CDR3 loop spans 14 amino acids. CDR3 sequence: CASSVASLNTEAFF. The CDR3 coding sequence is TGTGCCAGCAGCGTAGCCAGCCTTAACACTGAAGCTTTCTTT.

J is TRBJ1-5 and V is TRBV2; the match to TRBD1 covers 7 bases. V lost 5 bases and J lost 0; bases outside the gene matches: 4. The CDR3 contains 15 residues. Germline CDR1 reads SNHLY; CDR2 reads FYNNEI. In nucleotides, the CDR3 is TGTGCCAGCAGTCGACAGGGTCCTAGCAATCAGCCCCAGCATTTT. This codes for CASSRQGPSNQPQHF.

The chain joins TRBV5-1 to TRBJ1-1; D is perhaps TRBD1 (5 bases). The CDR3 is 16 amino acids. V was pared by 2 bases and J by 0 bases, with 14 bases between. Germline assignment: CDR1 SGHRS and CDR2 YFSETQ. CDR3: CASSFNPGPLNTEAFF. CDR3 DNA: TGCGCCAGCAGCTTTAACCCGGGACCCCTGAACACTGAAGCTTTCTTT.

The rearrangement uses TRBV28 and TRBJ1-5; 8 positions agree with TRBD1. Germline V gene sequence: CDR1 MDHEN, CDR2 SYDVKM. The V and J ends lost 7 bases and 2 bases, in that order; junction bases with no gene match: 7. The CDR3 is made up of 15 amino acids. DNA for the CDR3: TGTGCCAGCACCACAGGGGGTAATGGCAATCAGCCCCAGCATTTT. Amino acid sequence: CASTTGGNGNQPQHF.

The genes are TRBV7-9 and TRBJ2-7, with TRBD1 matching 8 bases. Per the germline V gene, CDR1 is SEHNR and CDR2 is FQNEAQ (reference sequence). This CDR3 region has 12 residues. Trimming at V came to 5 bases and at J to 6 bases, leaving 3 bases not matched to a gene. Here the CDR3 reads CASSPTGGEQYF. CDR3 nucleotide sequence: TGTGCCAGCAGCCCTACAGGGGGCGAGCAGTACTTC.

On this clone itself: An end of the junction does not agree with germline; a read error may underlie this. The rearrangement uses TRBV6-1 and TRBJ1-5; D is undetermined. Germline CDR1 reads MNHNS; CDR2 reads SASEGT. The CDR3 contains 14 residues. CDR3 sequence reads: CASSEVWGNQPQHF. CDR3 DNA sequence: TGTGCCAGCAGCGAAGTCTGGGGCAATCAGCCCCAGCATTTT.

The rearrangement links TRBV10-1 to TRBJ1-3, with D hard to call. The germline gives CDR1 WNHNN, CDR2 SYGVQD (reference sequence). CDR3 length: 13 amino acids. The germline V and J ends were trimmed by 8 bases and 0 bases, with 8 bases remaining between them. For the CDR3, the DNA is TGCGCCAGCTGTGGCTTCTCTGGAAACACCATATATTTT. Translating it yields CASCGFSGNTIYF.

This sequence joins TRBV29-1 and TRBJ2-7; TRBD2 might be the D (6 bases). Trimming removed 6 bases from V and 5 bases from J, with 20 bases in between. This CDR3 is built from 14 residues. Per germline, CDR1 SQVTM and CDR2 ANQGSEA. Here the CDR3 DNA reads TGCAGCGTCTCCCGGGGACTTGGGCTTCACGAGCAGTACTTC. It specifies CSVSRGLGLHEQYF.

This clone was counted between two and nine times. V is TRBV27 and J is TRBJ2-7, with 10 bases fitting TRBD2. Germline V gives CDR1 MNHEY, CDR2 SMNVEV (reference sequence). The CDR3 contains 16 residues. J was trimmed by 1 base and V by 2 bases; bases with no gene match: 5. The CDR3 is CASSLRRGLASYEQYF. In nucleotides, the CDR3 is TGTGCCAGCAGTTTACGGCGGGGACTAGCGTCCTACGAGCAGTACTTC.

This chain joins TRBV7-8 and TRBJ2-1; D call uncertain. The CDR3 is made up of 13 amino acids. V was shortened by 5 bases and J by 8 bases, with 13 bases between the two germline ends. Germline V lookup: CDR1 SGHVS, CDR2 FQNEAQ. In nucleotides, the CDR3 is TGTGCCAGCAGCCCCCCAAAGTCCGATGAGCAGTTCTTC. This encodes CASSPPKSDEQFF.